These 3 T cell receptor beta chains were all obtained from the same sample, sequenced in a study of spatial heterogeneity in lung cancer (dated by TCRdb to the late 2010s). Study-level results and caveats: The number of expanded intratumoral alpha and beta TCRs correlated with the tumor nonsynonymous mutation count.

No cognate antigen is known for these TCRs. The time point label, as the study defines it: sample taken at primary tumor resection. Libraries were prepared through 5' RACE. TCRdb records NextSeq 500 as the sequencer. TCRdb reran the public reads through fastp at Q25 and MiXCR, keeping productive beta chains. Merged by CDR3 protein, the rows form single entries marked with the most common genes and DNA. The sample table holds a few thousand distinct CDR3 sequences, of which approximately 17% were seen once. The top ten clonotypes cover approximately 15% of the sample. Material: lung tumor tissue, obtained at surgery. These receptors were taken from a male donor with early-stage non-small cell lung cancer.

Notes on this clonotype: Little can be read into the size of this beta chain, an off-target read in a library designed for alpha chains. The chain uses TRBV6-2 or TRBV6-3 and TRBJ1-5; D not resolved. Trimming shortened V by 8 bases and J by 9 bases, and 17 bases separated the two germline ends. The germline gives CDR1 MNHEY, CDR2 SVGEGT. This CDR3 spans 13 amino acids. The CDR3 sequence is CASQTVPNGPQHF. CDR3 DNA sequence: TGTGCCAGCCAGACGGTGCCAAATGGGCCCCAGCATTTT.

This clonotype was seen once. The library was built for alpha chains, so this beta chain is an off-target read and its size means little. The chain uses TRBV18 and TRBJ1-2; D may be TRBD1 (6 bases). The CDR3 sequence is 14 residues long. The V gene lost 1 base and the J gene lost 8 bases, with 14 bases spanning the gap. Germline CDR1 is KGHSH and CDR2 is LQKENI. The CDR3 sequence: CASSPHPGVEGYTF. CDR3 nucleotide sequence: TGTGCCAGCTCACCACATCCAGGGGTGGAGGGCTACACCTTC.

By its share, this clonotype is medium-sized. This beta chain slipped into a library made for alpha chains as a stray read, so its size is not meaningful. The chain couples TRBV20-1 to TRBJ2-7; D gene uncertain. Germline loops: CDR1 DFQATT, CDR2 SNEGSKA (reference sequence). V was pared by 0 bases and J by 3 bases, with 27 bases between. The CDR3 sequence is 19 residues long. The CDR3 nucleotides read TGCAGTGCTAGAGATCTCCCCAGGAAAGGAGTCCTCCACCTCTACGAGCAGTACTTC. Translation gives CSARDLPRKGVLHLYEQYF.